This T cell receptor (beta chain) is from a study of blood T cells in healthy people across ages. Primers used in a second PCR of about 7 to 12 cycles were a sample-barcoded 5' primer and a J-beta primer mix. Every individual sample yielded 2.5 million or more paired-end reads (each containing CDR3). TCRdb independently ran MiXCR on the 5' RACE reads; one entry per CDR3 protein. The sample gives about 680,000 distinct CDR3 sequences, about 52% of which show up once; around a third is in the top ten. Around 9 milliliters of peripheral blood were drawn from each donor into EDTA-treated tubes. Isolated per sample were at least 6.5 million PBMCs. The amount of total RNA extracted per sample was at least 5.5 micrograms. The CDR3 covers 14 residues. The germline V gene encodes CDR1 SGHVS and CDR2 FQNEAQ. This clonotype is a singleton in its sample.

This sequence joins TRBV7-8 and TRBJ2-4, with TRBD2 identical over 7 bases. The closer fit of TRBJ2-7 to the DNA end suggests the J call may be wrong. The receptor comes from a woman in her sixties in good health. Sequenced: blood. The CDR3 here is CASSWLADPYEQYF. Here the CDR3 DNA reads TGTGCCAGCAGCTGGCTAGCGGACCCCTACGAGCAGTACTTC.